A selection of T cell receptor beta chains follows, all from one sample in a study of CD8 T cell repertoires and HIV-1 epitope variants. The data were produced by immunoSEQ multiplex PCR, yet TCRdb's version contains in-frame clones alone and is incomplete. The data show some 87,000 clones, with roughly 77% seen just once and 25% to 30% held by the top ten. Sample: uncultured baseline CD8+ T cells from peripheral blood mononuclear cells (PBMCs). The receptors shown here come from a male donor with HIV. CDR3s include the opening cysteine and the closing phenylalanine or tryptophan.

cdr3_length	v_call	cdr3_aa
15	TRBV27	CASSLSSSGGNEQFF
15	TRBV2	CASRWGRTGNQPQHF
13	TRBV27	CATSPALGETQYF
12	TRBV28	CATGPSNQPQHF
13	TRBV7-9	CASSSGVLDEQYF
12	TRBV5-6	CASSFDRSGQYF
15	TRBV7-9	CASSLAAGGFNEQFF
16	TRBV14	CASSQVVSPAVKTQYF
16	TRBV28	CASRETGAIGYYGYTF
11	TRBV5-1	CASSFVTEQFF
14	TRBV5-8	CASSPWDPSYEQYF
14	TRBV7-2	CASSLQVPGEGYTF
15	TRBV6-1	CASTPSGPAKNIQYF
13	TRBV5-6	CASSTSSGNTIYF
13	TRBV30	CAWSGGGRTEAFF
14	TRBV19	CASSSLAILNEQFF
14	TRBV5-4	CASSQWTANYGYTF
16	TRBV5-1	CASSLISGGYTDTQYF
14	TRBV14	CASSPHGRSYEQYF
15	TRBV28	CASRGETEEGEKLFF
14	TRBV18	CASSGQGRNSPLHF
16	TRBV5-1	CASSFPAGTSNGELFF
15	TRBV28	CASSLSGGWGNTIYF
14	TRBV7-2	CASSKDRVNNEQFF
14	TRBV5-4	CASSTGTGQVEQYF
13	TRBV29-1	CSVEAGRRVPQHF
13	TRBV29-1	CSVVGSVTGELFF
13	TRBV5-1	CASTLAARETQYF
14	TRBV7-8	CASSPREANYGYTF
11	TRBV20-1	CSARDTDGYTF
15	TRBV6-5	CASSYSSGSRYEQYF
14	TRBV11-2	CASSSQGAEETQYF
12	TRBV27	CASSRGNTEAFF
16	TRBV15	CATSAQRTARTDTQYF
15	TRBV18	CASSPRTASGNTIYF
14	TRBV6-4	CASRMVPLNSPLHF
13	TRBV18	CASSPGADTEAFF
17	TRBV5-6	CASSLRRTGDSNQPQHF
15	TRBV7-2	CASSFPLQGNYEQYF
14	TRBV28	CASSFAGAGDTQYF
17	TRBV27	CASSLLSGGGLNTEAFF
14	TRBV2	CASRPKGSYNEQFF
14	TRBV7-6	CASSFLGANEKLFF
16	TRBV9	CASSPTGSSGANVLTF
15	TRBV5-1	CASSPGLASYNEQFF
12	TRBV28	CAAGQVYNEQFF
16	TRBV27	CASSSRAGDPSVGQYF
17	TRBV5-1	CASTRHGGGADTDTQYF
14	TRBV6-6	CASSSDVSAYEQYF
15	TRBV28	CASSSGQGAFEKLFF
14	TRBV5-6	CASSYRGGKEKLFF
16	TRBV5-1	CASSSMTSGVADTQYF
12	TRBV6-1	CASSESGLGYTF
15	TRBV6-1	CASRRTDSSTDTQYF
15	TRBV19	CASSPFRGGSYEQYF
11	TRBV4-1	CASSQYGGYTF
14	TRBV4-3	CASSPSTVNTEAFF